This is a list of T cell receptor beta chains from one sample in a study of Ad26.COV2.S vaccination and SARS-CoV-2 variants. Sequenced by immunoSEQ multiplex PCR; TCRdb stores in-frame clones only, minus some. The sample includes under 550,000 clones, roughly 90% of them seen just once. This material consisted of peripheral blood, taken in a trial of Ad26.COV2.S vaccine versus placebo. Receptor source: a person between 18 and 59 years old who received the Ad26.COV2.S COVID-19 vaccine or a placebo. The CDR3 runs from the conserved cysteine through the conserved F or W. D genes are given only for firm matches. Clone size is shown for a subset of rows, as once, few, many or a class of expanded clone.

v_call	j_call	clone_size	d_call	cdr3_nt	cdr3_aa
TRBV7-9	TRBJ2-4	NA	NA	TGTGCCAGCAGCCATAATCCGGGACGACCTCCGGACATTCAGTACTTC	CASSHNPGRPPDIQYF
TRBV3-1/TRBV3-2	TRBJ1-2	NA	NA	TGTGCCAGCAGTCCCCAGGCTACGTCTAACTATGGCTACACCTTC	CASSPQATSNYGYTF
TRBV5-1	TRBJ2-3	NA	NA	TGCGCCAGCAGCTTTACACTAGCAGCAGATACGCAGTATTTT	CASSFTLAADTQYF
TRBV19	TRBJ2-7	NA	NA	TGTGCCAGTAGGGGGATCGGGTCTTCCTACGAGCAGTACTTC	CASRGIGSSYEQYF
TRBV9	TRBJ2-3	NA	TRBD2	TGTGCCAGCAGCGTTCTGGCGGGGGGTAGCACAGATACGCAGTATTTT	CASSVLAGGSTDTQYF
TRBV28	TRBJ1-1	NA	TRBD1	TGTGCCAGCAGCCCGAGGGACAGGGCCCTTAAGCCCACTGAAGCTTTCTTT	CASSPRDRALKPTEAFF
TRBV7-2	TRBJ2-7	NA	NA	TGTGCCAGCAGCACCCCGGGACCGGGCTACGAGCAGTACTTC	CASSTPGPGYEQYF
TRBV19	TRBJ2-1	NA	NA	TGTGCCAGTAGTACAGACAGGATCAATGAGCAGTTCTTC	CASSTDRINEQFF
TRBV19	TRBJ2-2	NA	NA	TGTGCCAGTAGTCCTCAAGGGACCGGGGAGCTGTTTTTT	CASSPQGTGELFF
TRBV11-2	TRBJ2-2	NA	NA	TGTGCCAGCCACGCTTCGAACACCGGGGAGCTGTTTTTT	CASHASNTGELFF
TRBV30	TRBJ1-6	few	TRBD1	TGTGCCTGGAGTGTACGGATTCGGGACAGAGTAAATTCACCCCTCCACTTT	CAWSVRIRDRVNSPLHF
TRBV19	TRBJ2-1	NA	NA	TGTGCCAGTAGTATCGGAGTGGCTGAGCAGTTCTTC	CASSIGVAEQFF
TRBV9	TRBJ2-7	NA	TRBD2	TGTGCCAGCAGCGTAGGGCCTAGCGGCTCCTACGAGCAGTACTTC	CASSVGPSGSYEQYF
TRBV30	TRBJ1-1	NA	NA	TGTGCCTGCCGCGGGGGGACATCTCGGAACACTGAAGCTTTCTTT	CACRGGTSRNTEAFF
TRBV19	TRBJ2-7	NA	NA	TGTGCCAGCCTGCGCGGGGTAGGCGAGCAGTACTTC	CASLRGVGEQYF
TRBV29-1	TRBJ2-3	NA	NA	TGCAGCGTCTTTCTAACGGGGACCACAGATACGCAGTATTTT	CSVFLTGTTDTQYF
TRBV7-8	TRBJ1-5	NA	TRBD1	TGTGCCAGCACCCACAGGGGAACCAATCAGCCCCAGCATTTT	CASTHRGTNQPQHF
TRBV9	TRBJ2-1	NA	NA	TGTGCCAGCAGCGTAAACGTGAATGAGCAGTTCTTC	CASSVNVNEQFF
TRBV4-2	TRBJ2-1	NA	NA	TGTGCCAGCAGCCTCCTCCAAAGCACGCTTCGGGAGCAGTTCTTC	CASSLLQSTLREQFF
TRBV7-3	TRBJ2-2	NA	NA	TGTGCCAGCAGCCTCGGGACCCTCGGACACACCGGGGAGCTGTTTTTT	CASSLGTLGHTGELFF
TRBV30	TRBJ1-6	NA	NA	TGTGCCTGGAGCTTTATGGGAAAGTCACCCCTCCACTTT	CAWSFMGKSPLHF
TRBV9	TRBJ2-3	NA	TRBD1	TGTGCCAGCAGCGTCTCCGGGACAGGGATACCAGATACGCAGTATTTT	CASSVSGTGIPDTQYF
TRBV5-4	TRBJ2-1	once	NA	TGTGCCAGCAGCCCGTCAAACAATGAGCAGTTCTTC	CASSPSNNEQFF